The rows below give T cell receptor beta chains drawn from one sample of a study of Ad26.COV2.S vaccination and SARS-CoV-2 variants. Assay used: immunoSEQ multiplex PCR; TCRdb lists only in-frame clones, some missing. The sample lists under 600,000 clones; 70% to 90% were seen once. The sequencing here drew on peripheral blood, taken in a trial of Ad26.COV2.S vaccine versus placebo. The receptors here all came from a person between 18 and 60 years old who received the Ad26.COV2.S COVID-19 vaccine or a placebo. The CDR3 runs from the conserved cysteine through the conserved F or W. D genes are given only for firm matches. Where a row states a size, it is once, few, many or the class of an expanded clone; other rows omit it.

D	size	V	J	CDR3	DNA
TRBD1	-	TRBV3-1/TRBV3-2	TRBJ1-1	CASKQGAYTEAFF	TGTGCCAGTAAACAGGGGGCGTACACTGAAGCTTTCTTT
-	-	TRBV15	TRBJ1-3	CATSRAGSGNTIYF	TGTGCCACCAGCAGAGCAGGCTCTGGAAACACCATATATTTT
-	-	TRBV6-5	TRBJ2-1	CASSYRGSYNEQFF	TGTGCCAGCAGTTACAGGGGGTCCTACAATGAGCAGTTCTTC
TRBD1	-	TRBV18	TRBJ2-2	CASSQYQGAPLTGELFF	TGTGCCAGCTCACAATATCAGGGGGCGCCTTTGACCGGGGAGCTGTTTTTT
TRBD1	-	TRBV7-2	TRBJ1-3	CASSKTGTGSGNTIYF	TGTGCCAGCAGCAAAACCGGGACAGGGTCTGGAAACACCATATATTTT
-	-	TRBV13	TRBJ2-5	CASSLYGSGSETQYF	TGTGCCAGCAGCTTATATGGTAGTGGGTCGGAGACCCAGTACTTC
TRBD1	-	TRBV29-1	TRBJ1-1	CSVRKADRGKYGAFF	TGCAGCGTTCGTAAGGCGGACAGGGGTAAATACGGAGCTTTCTTT
TRBD1	-	TRBV10-2	TRBJ2-7	CASTARRTGGYTSYEQYF	TGCGCCAGCACCGCTAGACGGACAGGGGGCTATACCTCCTACGAGCAGTACTTC
TRBD1	few	TRBV19	TRBJ2-7	CASSTRDRDEQYF	TGTGCCAGTAGTACCCGGGACAGGGACGAGCAGTACTTC
-	-	TRBV5-1	TRBJ2-5	CASSLDRIRRETQYF	TGCGCCAGCAGCTTGGACAGAATCCGGAGGGAGACCCAGTACTTC
-	few	TRBV6-2/TRBV6-3	TRBJ2-7	CASSTVLQDEQYF	TGTGCCAGCAGTACGGTGCTCCAGGACGAGCAGTACTTC
TRBD2	-	TRBV7-2	TRBJ2-1	CASRRTSGINEQFF	TGTGCCAGCAGGAGGACTAGCGGTATTAATGAGCAGTTCTTC
-	-	TRBV27	TRBJ2-7	CASSSAYRTGGEQYF	TGTGCCAGCAGTTCCGCGTATCGAACTGGGGGTGAGCAGTACTTC
-	-	TRBV3-1/TRBV3-2	TRBJ2-7	CASSTAGSLYEQYF	TGTGCCAGCTCGACGGCCGGGAGTCTCTACGAGCAGTACTTC
-	-	TRBV2	TRBJ2-3	CASRDFPKSVTDTQYF	TGTGCCAGCAGGGACTTCCCAAAATCAGTCACAGATACGCAGTATTTT
-	once	TRBV4-1	TRBJ1-5	CASSQDASGTSGNQPQHF	TGCGCCAGCAGCCAAGATGCCTCAGGGACTTCAGGCAATCAGCCCCAGCATTTT
TRBD2	-	TRBV5-5	TRBJ2-7	CASSLAPTSGSYEQYF	TGTGCCAGCAGCTTGGCCCCAACTAGCGGTAGCTACGAGCAGTACTTC
TRBD1	-	TRBV28	TRBJ2-7	CASSRPGQGSYEQYF	TGTGCCAGCAGTAGACCGGGACAGGGGTCCTACGAGCAGTACTTC
TRBD2	-	TRBV18	TRBJ2-5	CASSPTGLALRETQYF	TGTGCCAGCTCACCCACGGGACTAGCGTTACGGGAGACCCAGTACTTC
-	-	TRBV28	TRBJ1-2	CASSTTANYGYTF	TGTGCCAGCAGTACGACAGCGAACTATGGCTACACCTTC
-	-	TRBV3-1/TRBV3-2	TRBJ2-7	CASSQGAGPRGEQYF	TGTGCCAGCAGCCAAGGGGCGGGGCCCCGGGGGGAGCAGTACTTC
-	-	TRBV18	TRBJ1-2	CASSTSGDGGYTF	TGTGCCAGCTCAACCTCAGGGGATGGTGGCTACACCTTC
TRBD1	-	TRBV2	TRBJ2-7	CASSGTGGLSEQYF	TGTGCCAGCAGTGGGACAGGCGGGCTTTCCGAGCAGTACTTC
-	-	TRBV29-1	TRBJ1-1	CSIPGQKNTEAFF	TGCAGTATCCCCGGACAGAAAAACACTGAAGCTTTCTTT
-	-	TRBV6-5	TRBJ2-3	CASSYSSPTTDTQYF	TGTGCCAGCAGTTACTCGAGTCCGACCACAGATACGCAGTATTTT
-	-	TRBV3-1/TRBV3-2	TRBJ1-2	CASSQGARGYGYTF	TGTGCCAGCAGCCAAGGCGCCAGGGGCTATGGCTACACCTTC
-	-	TRBV5-5	TRBJ1-1	CASSLSPTENTEAFF	TGTGCCAGCAGCTTGAGCCCGACAGAGAACACTGAAGCTTTCTTT
-	once	TRBV11-2	TRBJ2-5	CASSRLGGSLQETQYF	TGTGCCAGCAGCCGTCTAGGAGGAAGCTTACAAGAGACCCAGTACTTC
TRBD1	-	TRBV15	TRBJ2-6	CATSFGDRAGANVLTF	TGTGCCACCAGCTTTGGGGACAGGGCTGGGGCCAACGTCCTGACTTTC
-	-	TRBV28	TRBJ2-7	CASSATGASLYEQYF	TGTGCCAGCAGTGCTACAGGTGCATCTCTCTACGAGCAGTACTTC
TRBD1	once	TRBV5-1	TRBJ2-1	CASSRDRGGDEQFF	TGCGCCAGCAGCAGAGACAGGGGGGGCGATGAGCAGTTCTTC
-	-	TRBV19	TRBJ2-7	CASSPLRAGMGALEEQYF	TGTGCCAGCAGCCCTCTCCGGGCCGGGATGGGAGCTTTGGAAGAGCAGTACTTC
-	-	TRBV7-9	TRBJ2-2	CASSYRVEDTGELFF	TGTGCCAGCAGTTACAGGGTGGAGGACACCGGGGAGCTGTTTTTT
-	once	TRBV2	TRBJ1-4	CASTPRGWGEKLFF	TGTGCCAGCACCCCCCGGGGGTGGGGTGAAAAACTGTTTTTT
-	-	TRBV6-2/TRBV6-3	TRBJ1-4	CASSFQGMSEKLFF	TGTGCCAGCAGTTTCCAGGGGATGAGCGAAAAACTGTTTTTT
-	-	TRBV27	TRBJ2-3	CASRRNRAKRVSDTQYF	TGTGCCAGCAGAAGAAACCGGGCAAAGAGGGTTTCGGATACGCAGTATTTT
TRBD2	once	TRBV11-2	TRBJ2-7	CASSSQSSGGTYEQYF	TGTGCCAGCAGCTCCCAGTCTAGCGGGGGTACCTACGAGCAGTACTTC
-	-	TRBV28	TRBJ1-5	CASSFRLGNQPQHF	TGTGCCAGCAGTTTCCGGTTAGGCAATCAGCCCCAGCATTTT
-	-	TRBV7-6	TRBJ1-4	CASSLQGRRGEKLFF	TGTGCCAGCAGCTTACAAGGGAGACGGGGCGAAAAACTGTTTTTT
-	-	TRBV6-1	TRBJ2-3	CASSGLSGSDTDTQYF	TGTGCCAGCAGTGGCCTTTCCGGGTCCGACACAGATACGCAGTATTTT
-	-	TRBV5-1	TRBJ1-4	CASSLAYSREKLFF	TGCGCCAGCAGCTTGGCCTACTCTCGAGAAAAACTGTTTTTT
-	-	TRBV19	TRBJ1-4	CASSIRERGANEKLFF	TGTGCCAGTAGTATACGTGAAAGAGGGGCTAATGAAAAACTGTTTTTT
-	-	TRBV5-1	TRBJ1-4	CASSRGHRATNEKLFF	TGCGCCAGCAGCAGGGGACACCGTGCAACTAATGAAAAACTGTTTTTT
TRBD1	-	TRBV27	TRBJ1-2	CASRSGDVQGLSYGYTF	TGTGCCAGCCGTAGTGGGGACGTACAGGGGCTTTCCTATGGCTACACCTTC
-	-	TRBV7-2	TRBJ1-2	CASSLVPTGAFYGYTF	TGTGCCAGCAGCTTAGTTCCGACAGGCGCCTTCTATGGCTACACCTTC
TRBD1	-	TRBV12-3/TRBV12-4	TRBJ2-7	CASRGTGNYEQYF	TGTGCCAGCAGAGGGACAGGGAACTACGAGCAGTACTTC